The T cell receptor beta chain described here comes from a study of shared clonotypes between healthy human individuals. The study's findings and limits: Shared clonotypes: about 5.3% naive CD4, around 3.5% naive CD8, under 2.5% memory CD4, over 0.3% memory CD8.

Turning to this clone: Its cognate antigen is unknown. A far larger clone differs by one base, so this is likely a read error.

Donors had no recently reported acute infections or vaccinations and were HIV-negative. Trimming took 3 bases from V and 2 from J, leaving 8 bases between them. The CDR3 consists of 14 residues. Germline V lookup: CDR1 SGHTA, CDR2 FQGNSA. Libraries were prepared by immunoSEQ multiplex PCR; TCRdb keeps only in-frame clonotypes and omits some of them. The sample includes some 1 million clones, roughly 80% of them seen just once. The receptor was isolated from a man between 18 and 35 years old in good health. Sequenced sample: memory CD4+ T cells sorted from blood. Noted subset: CD45RA-negative fraction. J is TRBJ1-5 and V is TRBV7-2; maybe TRBD1 (6 bases). CDR3 DNA: TGTGCCAGCAGCTTCCCAGGGGGCAATCAGCCCCAGCATTTT. As protein: CASSFPGGNQPQHF.